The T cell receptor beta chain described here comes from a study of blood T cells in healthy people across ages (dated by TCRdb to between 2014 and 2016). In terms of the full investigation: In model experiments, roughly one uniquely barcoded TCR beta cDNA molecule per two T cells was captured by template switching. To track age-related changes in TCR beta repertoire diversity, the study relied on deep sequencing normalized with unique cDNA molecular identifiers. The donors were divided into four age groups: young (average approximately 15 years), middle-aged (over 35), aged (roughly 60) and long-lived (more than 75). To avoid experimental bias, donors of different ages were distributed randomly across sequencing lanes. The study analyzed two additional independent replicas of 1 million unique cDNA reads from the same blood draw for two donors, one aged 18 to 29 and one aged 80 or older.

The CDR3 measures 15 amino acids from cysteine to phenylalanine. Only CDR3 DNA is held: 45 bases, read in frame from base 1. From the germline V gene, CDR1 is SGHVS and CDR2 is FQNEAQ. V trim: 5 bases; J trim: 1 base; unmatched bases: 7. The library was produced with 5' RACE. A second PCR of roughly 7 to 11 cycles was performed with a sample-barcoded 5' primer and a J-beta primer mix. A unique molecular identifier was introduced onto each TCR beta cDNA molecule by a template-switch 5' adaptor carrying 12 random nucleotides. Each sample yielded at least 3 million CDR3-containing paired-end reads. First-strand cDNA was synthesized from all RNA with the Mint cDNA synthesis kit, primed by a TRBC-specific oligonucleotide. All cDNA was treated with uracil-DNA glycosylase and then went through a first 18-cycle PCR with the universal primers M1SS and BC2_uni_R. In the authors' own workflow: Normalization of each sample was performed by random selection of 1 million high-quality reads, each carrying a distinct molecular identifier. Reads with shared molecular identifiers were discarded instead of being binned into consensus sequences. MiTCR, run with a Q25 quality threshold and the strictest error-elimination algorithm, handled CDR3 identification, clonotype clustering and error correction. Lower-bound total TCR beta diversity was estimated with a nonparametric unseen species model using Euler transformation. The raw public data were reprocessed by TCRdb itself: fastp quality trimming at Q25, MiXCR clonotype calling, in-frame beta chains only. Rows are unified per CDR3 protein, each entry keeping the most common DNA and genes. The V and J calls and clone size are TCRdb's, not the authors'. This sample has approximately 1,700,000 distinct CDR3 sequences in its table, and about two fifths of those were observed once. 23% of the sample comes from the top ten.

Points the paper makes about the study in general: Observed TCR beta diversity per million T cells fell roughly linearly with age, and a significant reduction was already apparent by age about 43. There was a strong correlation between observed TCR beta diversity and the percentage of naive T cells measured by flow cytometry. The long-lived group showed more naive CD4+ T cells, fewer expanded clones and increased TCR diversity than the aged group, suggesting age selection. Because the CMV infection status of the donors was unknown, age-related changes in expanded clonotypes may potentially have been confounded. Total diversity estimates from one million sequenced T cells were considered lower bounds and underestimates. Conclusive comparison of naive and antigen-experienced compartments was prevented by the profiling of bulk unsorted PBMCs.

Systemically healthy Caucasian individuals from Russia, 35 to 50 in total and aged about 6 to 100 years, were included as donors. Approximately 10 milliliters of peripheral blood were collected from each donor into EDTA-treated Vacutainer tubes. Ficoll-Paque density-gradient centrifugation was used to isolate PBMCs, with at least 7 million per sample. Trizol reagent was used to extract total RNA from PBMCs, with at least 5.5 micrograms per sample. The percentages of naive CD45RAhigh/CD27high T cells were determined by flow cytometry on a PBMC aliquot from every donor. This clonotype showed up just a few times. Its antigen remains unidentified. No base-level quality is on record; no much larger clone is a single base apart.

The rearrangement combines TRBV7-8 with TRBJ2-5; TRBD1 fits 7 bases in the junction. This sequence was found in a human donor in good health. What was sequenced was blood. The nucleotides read TGTGCCAGCAGCCCTAACAGGGGCCCCCAAGAGACCCAGTACTTC. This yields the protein CASSPNRGPQETQYF.